The 17 T cell receptor beta chains listed next were all sequenced from one sample in a study of OX40 agonist ivuxolimab in advanced cancers. The protocol was immunoSEQ multiplex PCR, while the TCRdb copy is restricted to in-frame clones and leaves out a portion. The sample carries tens of thousands of clones, approximately 85% recorded once. The sequenced sample was CD4+ or CD8+ T cells sorted from blood, obtained in a trial of the OX40 agonist ivuxolimab. All receptors derive from an adult with an advanced solid tumor such as melanoma, head and neck, liver or kidney cancer.

V is TRBV28 and J is TRBJ2-7; 8 bases line up with TRBD2. After removal of 7 bases from V and 3 bases from J, the junction contained 11 bases not matched to a gene. Germline loops: CDR1 MDHEN, CDR2 SYDVKM. The CDR3 length is 15 residues. The CDR3 sequence is CASTSGGLGNYEQYF. As DNA, the CDR3 is TGTGCCAGCACTTCGGGGGGACTAGGTAACTACGAGCAGTACTTC.

This chain uses TRBV6-1 with TRBJ2-2, with TRBD1 matching 9 bases. The CDR3 extends over 15 amino acids. Germline CDR1 MNHNS, CDR2 SASEGT. The V segment lost 8 bases and the J segment 7 bases; nucleotides outside the gene matches: 11. The CDR3 spells CASDVTGGFGGELFF. The CDR3 DNA is TGTGCCAGCGATGTGACAGGGGGATTCGGCGGGGAGCTGTTTTTT.

The chain is built from TRBV30 and TRBJ1-2, with D uncertain. Trimming stripped 4 bases from V and 5 bases from J, with 14 bases between. The V gene's germline CDR1 is GTSNPN and CDR2 SVGIG (reference sequence). The CDR3 length is 13 residues. CDR3 sequence reads: CAWTSGQVYGYTF. In DNA, the CDR3 is TGTGCCTGGACCTCGGGCCAGGTTTATGGCTACACCTTC.

To note about this clone: Germline and junction disagree at one end, which may indicate a read error. CDR3: CASSLGVNAEAFF. In DNA, the CDR3 is TGTGCCAGCAGTTTAGGGGTGAACGCTGAAGCTTTCTTT. V gene TRBV28 combines with J gene TRBJ1-1; no firm D call. Germline loops: CDR1 MDHEN, CDR2 SYDVKM. This CDR3 contains 13 residues.

CDR3 sequence: CASSGTGGYGYTF. CDR3 DNA sequence: TGCGCCAGCAGCGGGACAGGGGGTTATGGCTACACCTTC. The chain carries TRBV5-1 and TRBJ1-2; 11 bases fit TRBD1. V was clipped by 4 bases and J by 5 bases; unmatched bases: 1. CDR3 size: 13 residues. Germline assignment: CDR1 SGHRS and CDR2 YFSETQ.

The V gene is TRBV7-3, the J gene TRBJ2-7, with D possibly being TRBD1 (6 bases). The CDR3 totals 15 residues. The germline V and J ends were trimmed by 3 bases and 0 bases, with 12 bases remaining between them. The germline V gene encodes CDR1 SGHTA and CDR2 FQGTGA. DNA for the CDR3: TGTGCCAGCAGCTTCGACGGACAGCCCTCCTACGAGCAGTACTTC. Protein sequence: CASSFDGQPSYEQYF.

The gene calls are TRBV5-8 and TRBJ2-2; D call uncertain. Per germline, CDR1 SGHTS and CDR2 YDEGEE. The ends were cut back, 4 bases at V and 0 bases at J, with 10 bases in the middle. The CDR3 runs to 15 residues. CDR3 residues: CASSTDGANTGELFF. The CDR3 region has the DNA TGTGCCAGCAGCACGGACGGTGCGAACACCGGGGAGCTGTTTTTT.

V gene TRBV4-3 combines with J gene TRBJ2-7, with D possibly being TRBD1 or TRBD2 (5 bases each). From germline, CDR1 is LGHNA and CDR2 YSLEER. V lost 1 base and J 2 bases, leaving 18 bases between the germline ends. This CDR3 is 17 amino acids long. The CDR3 here is CASSQGGSTRIPYEQYF. CDR3 nucleotides: TGCGCCAGCAGCCAAGGGGGGTCAACACGAATTCCCTACGAGCAGTACTTC.

The rearrangement joins TRBV5-1 to TRBJ1-4; TRBD1 might be the D (6 bases). Between the trimmed V and J ends, which lost 5 bases and 4 bases, there was a span of 18 bases. The germline CDR1 and CDR2 sequences are SGHRS and YFSETQ. The CDR3 covers 16 residues. Here the CDR3 DNA reads TGCGCCAGCAGGGGGACTCCGGACAGCCATAATGAAAAACTGTTTTTT. It yields the protein CASRGTPDSHNEKLFF.

The V call is TRBV30, the J call TRBJ2-7; 11 positions match TRBD1. V shed 6 bases, J shed 3 bases, and the junction held 7 bases outside the gene matches. CDR1 is GTSNPN and CDR2 is SVGIG in the germline V gene (reference sequence). The CDR3 is made up of 14 amino acids. CDR3 nucleotides: TGTGCCTGCGGACAGGGGGCCGTGGGCTACGAGCAGTACTTC. Translating gives CACGQGAVGYEQYF. The whole variable domain, remainder taken from reference TRBV30 and TRBJ2-7, is SQTIHQWPATLVQPVGSPLSLECTVEGTSNPNLYWYRQAAGRGLQLLFYSVGIGQISSEVPQNLSASRPQDRQFILSSKKLLLSDSGFYLCACGQGAVGYEQYFGPGTRLTVT.

The chain carries TRBV4-2 and TRBJ2-3; 11 bases fit TRBD2. The CDR3 consists of 19 residues. Germline CDR1 and CDR2: LGHNA and YNFKEQ. With V trimmed by 1 base and J by 2 bases, 11 bases remained unmatched. CDR3 nucleotides: TGTGCCAGCAGCCAAGGGAGGCTAGCGGGGGGTTTTTCCACAGATACGCAGTATTTT. It is translated as CASSQGRLAGGFSTDTQYF.

V and J are TRBV4-1 and TRBJ2-1; 11 nucleotides align to TRBD2. With 4 bases clipped from V and 0 bases from J, the junction kept 17 bases outside the gene matches. Per the germline V gene, CDR1 is MGHRA and CDR2 is YSYEKL. This CDR3 contains 21 residues. Here the CDR3 DNA reads TGCGCCAGCAGCCCAGACGACGAACGGGGACTAGCGGTGAGCTCCTACAATGAGCAGTTCTTC. Residues: CASSPDDERGLAVSSYNEQFF.

The chain recombines TRBV5-4 with TRBJ2-7, with TRBD1 matching over 7 bases. J was trimmed by 1 base and V by 7 bases; bases with no gene match: 5. Per germline, CDR1 SGHNT and CDR2 YYREEE (reference sequence). The CDR3 runs 13 residues. CDR3 residues: CASGRTGSYEQYF. The DNA of the CDR3 is TGTGCCAGCGGCCGGACAGGATCCTACGAGCAGTACTTC.

The genes are TRBV10-3 and TRBJ1-2; D is unclear. Per germline, CDR1 ENHRY and CDR2 SYGVKD. With 2 bases removed from V and 3 bases from J, the gap between germline ends came to 7 bases. The CDR3 consists of 13 residues. CDR3 DNA sequence: TGTGCCATCAGTGAGCTAAATTACTATGGCTACACCTTC. As protein: CAISELNYYGYTF.

This chain links TRBV20-1 with TRBJ2-7; D is tentatively TRBD1 or TRBD2 (6 bases each). The CDR3 sequence is 11 residues long. The germline V and J ends were trimmed by 6 bases and 8 bases, with 14 bases remaining between them. Looked up from germline, CDR1 is DFQATT and CDR2 is SNEGSKA (reference sequence). The CDR3, as DNA: TGCAGTGCACCGTTAGGGGGGAAGCAGTACTTC. Its translation: CSAPLGGKQYF.

The J gene is TRBJ2-5, the V gene TRBV5-1, with D tentatively TRBD2 (5 bases). The V gene's germline CDR1 is SGHRS and CDR2 YFSETQ. With 0 bases removed from V and 2 bases from J, the gap between germline ends came to 11 bases. There are 15 residues in the CDR3. This chain's CDR3 is CASSLGGQAQETQYF. Here the CDR3 DNA reads TGCGCCAGCAGCTTGGGAGGGCAGGCTCAAGAGACCCAGTACTTC. Filled out from reference TRBV5-1 and TRBJ2-5, the complete variable domain reads KAGVTQTPRYLIKTRGQQVTLSCSPISGHRSVSWYQQTPGQGLQFLFEYFSETQRNKGNFPGRFSGRQFSNSRSEMNVSTLELGDSALYLCASSLGGQAQETQYFGPGTRLLVL.

This clone was seen a few times. The V call is TRBV30, the J call TRBJ2-4; D is unclear. Trimming took off 1 base at V and 0 bases at J, with 10 bases between the two ends. Germline V lookup: CDR1 GTSNPN, CDR2 SVGIG (reference sequence). CDR3 size: 15 residues. The CDR3 loop is CAWSGKMLAKNIQYF. The CDR3, as DNA: TGTGCCTGGAGTGGGAAGATGCTAGCCAAAAACATTCAGTACTTC.